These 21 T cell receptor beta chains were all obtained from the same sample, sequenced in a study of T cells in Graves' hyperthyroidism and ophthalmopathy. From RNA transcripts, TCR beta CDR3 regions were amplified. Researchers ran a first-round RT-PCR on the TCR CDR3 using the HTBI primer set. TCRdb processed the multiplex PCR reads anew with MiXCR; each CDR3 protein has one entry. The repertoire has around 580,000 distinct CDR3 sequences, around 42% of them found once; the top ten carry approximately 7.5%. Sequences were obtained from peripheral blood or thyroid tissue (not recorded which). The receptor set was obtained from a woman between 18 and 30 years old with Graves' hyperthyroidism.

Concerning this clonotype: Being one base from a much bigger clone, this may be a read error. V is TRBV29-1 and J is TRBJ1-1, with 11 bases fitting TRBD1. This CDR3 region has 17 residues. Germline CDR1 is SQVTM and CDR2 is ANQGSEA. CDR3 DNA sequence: TGCAGTGCTGGAGATCTAAGGACAGGGGGCAGTATCACTGAAGCTTTCTTT. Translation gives CSAGDLRTGGSITEAFF.

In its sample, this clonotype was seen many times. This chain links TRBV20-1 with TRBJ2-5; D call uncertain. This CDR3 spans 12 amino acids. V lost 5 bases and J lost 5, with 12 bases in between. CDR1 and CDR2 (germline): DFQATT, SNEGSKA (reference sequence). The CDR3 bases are TGCAGTGCTGGGCCCCTGGGGGAGACCCAGTACTTC. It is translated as CSAGPLGETQYF.

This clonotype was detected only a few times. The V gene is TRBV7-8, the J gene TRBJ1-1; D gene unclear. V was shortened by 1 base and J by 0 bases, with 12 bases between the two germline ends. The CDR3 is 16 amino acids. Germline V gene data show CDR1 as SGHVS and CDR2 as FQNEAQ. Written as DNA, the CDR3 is TGTGCCAGCAGCTTAGTTTCAGATATTCTGAACACTGAAGCTTTCTTT. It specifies CASSLVSDILNTEAFF.

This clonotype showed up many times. The DNA for the CDR3 is TGCAGCGGAGAGGGCACAGATACGCAGTATTTT. This codes for CSGEGTDTQYF. V usage is TRBV29-1 and J usage is TRBJ2-3; no clear D gene. Trimming cost V 7 bases and J 1 base, with 6 bases left between them. Germline V gene lookup returns CDR1 SQVTM and CDR2 ANQGSEA. This CDR3 region has 11 residues.

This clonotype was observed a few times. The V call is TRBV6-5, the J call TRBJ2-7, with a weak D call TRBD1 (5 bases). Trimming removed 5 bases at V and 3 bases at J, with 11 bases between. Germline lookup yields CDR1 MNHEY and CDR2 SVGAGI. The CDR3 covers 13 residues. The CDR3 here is CASSDRYNYEQYF. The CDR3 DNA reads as TGTGCCAGCAGTGACAGATATAACTACGAGCAGTACTTC.

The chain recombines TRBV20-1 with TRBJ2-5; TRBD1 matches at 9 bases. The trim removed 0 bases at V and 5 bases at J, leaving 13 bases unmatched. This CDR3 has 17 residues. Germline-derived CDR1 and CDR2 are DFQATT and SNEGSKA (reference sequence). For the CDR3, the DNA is TGCAGTGCTAGAGATAACAGGGGGCGGTCGCTATTGGAGACCCAGTACTTC. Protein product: CSARDNRGRSLLETQYF.

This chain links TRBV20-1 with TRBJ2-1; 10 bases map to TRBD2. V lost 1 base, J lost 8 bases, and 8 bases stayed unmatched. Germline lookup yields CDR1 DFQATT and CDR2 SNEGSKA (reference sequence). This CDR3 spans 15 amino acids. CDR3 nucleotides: TGCAGTGCTAGAGGTCAAGCGGGAGGGTCCGATGAGCAGTTCTTC. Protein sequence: CSARGQAGGSDEQFF.

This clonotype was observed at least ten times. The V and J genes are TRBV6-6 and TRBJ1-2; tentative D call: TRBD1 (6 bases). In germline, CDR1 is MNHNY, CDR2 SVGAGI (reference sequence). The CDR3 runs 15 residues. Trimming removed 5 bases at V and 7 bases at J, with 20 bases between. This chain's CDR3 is CASSEVTRTVVGYTF. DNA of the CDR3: TGTGCCAGCAGTGAAGTGACACGGACAGTCGTTGGCTACACCTTC.

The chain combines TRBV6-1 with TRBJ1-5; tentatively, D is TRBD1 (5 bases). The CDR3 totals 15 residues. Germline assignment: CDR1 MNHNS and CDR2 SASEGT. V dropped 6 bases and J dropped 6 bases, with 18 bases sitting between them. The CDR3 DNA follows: TGTGCCAGCAGGAGCGGCTGGGGGACGGGTCAGCCCCAGCATTTT. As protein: CASRSGWGTGQPQHF.

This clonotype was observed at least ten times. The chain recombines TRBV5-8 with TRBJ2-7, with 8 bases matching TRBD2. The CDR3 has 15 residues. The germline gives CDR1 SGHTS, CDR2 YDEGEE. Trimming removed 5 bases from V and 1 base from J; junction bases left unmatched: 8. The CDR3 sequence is CASSPPGLESYEQYF. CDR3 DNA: TGTGCCAGCAGTCCACCGGGACTAGAGTCCTACGAGCAGTACTTC. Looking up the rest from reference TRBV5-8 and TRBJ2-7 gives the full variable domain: EAGVTQSPTHLIKTRGQQATLRCSPISGHTSVYWYQQALGLGLQFLLWYDEGEERNRGNFPPRFSGRQFPNYSSELNVNALELEDSALYLCASSPPGLESYEQYFGPGTRLTVT.

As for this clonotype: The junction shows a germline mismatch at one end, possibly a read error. The CDR3 sequence is CANSLRSSGPYEQYF. Written as DNA, the CDR3 is TGTGCCAACAGCTTAAGATCCAGCGGACCCTACGAGCAGTACTTC. The chain links TRBV7-3 to TRBJ2-7, with D tentatively TRBD2 (5 bases). The germline V gene has CDR1 SGHTA and CDR2 FQGTGA. The CDR3 consists of 15 residues.

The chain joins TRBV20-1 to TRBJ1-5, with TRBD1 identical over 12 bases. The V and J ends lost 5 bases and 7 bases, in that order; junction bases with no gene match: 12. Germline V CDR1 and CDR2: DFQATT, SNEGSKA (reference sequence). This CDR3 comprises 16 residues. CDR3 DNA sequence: TGCAGTGCTGACGGTGGGACAGGGGGCGCGGACCAGCCCCAGCATTTT. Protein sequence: CSADGGTGGADQPQHF.

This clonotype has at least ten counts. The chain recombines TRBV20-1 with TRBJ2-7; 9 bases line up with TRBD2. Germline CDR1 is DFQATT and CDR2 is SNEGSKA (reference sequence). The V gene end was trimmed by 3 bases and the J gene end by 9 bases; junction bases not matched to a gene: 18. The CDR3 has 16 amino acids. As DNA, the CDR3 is TGCAGTGCTAGGGATTTGCGGGAGGGGACTTTACGAGGGCAGTACTTC. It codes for CSARDLREGTLRGQYF.

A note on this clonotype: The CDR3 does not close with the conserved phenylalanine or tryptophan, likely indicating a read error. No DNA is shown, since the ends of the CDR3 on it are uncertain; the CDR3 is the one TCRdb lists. CDR3 amino acids: CASSSIGQKAYT. The rearrangement joins TRBV7-9 to TRBJ2-7; the table calls TRBD1, which could not be checked here. The CDR3 spans 12 amino acids, including both terminal residues. Germline assignment: CDR1 SEHNR and CDR2 FQNEAQ (reference sequence).

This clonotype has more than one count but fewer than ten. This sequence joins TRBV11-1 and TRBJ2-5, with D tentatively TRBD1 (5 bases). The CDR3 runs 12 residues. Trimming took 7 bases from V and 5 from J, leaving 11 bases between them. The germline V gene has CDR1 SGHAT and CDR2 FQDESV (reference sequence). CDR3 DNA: TGTGCCAGCACCAACTCAGGGGAGACCCAGTACTTC. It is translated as CASTNSGETQYF. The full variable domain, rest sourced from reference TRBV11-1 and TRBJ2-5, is EAEVAQSPRYKITEKSQAVAFWCDPISGHATLYWYRQILGQGPELLVQFQDESVVDDSQLPKDRFSAERLKGVDSTLKIQPAELGDSAMYLCASTNSGETQYFGPGTRLLVL.

This chain's CDR3 is CASGQGDDEQYF. The CDR3 nucleotides are TGTGCCAGCGGACAGGGAGACGACGAGCAGTACTTC. The chain joins TRBV7-6 to TRBJ2-7; TRBD1 aligns across 8 bases. Losses at the gene ends were 8 bases for V and 5 bases for J; bases not matched to a gene: 5. The CDR3 consists of 12 residues. Germline V gene sequence: CDR1 SGHVS, CDR2 FNYEAQ.

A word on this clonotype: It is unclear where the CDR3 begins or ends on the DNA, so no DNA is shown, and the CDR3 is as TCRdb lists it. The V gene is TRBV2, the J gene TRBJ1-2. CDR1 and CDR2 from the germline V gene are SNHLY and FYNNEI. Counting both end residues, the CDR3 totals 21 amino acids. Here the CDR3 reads CASFYSSAGNEQFFGPYGYTF.

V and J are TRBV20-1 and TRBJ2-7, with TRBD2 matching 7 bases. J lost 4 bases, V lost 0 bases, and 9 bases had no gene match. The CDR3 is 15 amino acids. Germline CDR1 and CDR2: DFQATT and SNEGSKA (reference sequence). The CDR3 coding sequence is TGCAGTGCTAGAGAGGTGGGAGGGCCGGGTTACGAGCAGTACTTC. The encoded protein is CSAREVGGPGYEQYF.

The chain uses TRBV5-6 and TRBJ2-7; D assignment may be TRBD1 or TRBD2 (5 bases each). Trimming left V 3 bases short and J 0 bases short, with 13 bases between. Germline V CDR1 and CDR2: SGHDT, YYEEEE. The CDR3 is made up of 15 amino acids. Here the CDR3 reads CASSSAGTHSYEQYF. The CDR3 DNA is TGTGCCAGCAGCTCGGCCGGGACCCACTCCTACGAGCAGTACTTC.

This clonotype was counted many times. The CDR3, as DNA: TGTGCCAGCAGTTACGGGGGCTTGGACACCGGGGAGCTGTTTTTT. Translation: CASSYGGLDTGELFF. The rearrangement uses TRBV12-3 or TRBV12-4 and TRBJ2-2; D may match TRBD1 or TRBD2 (6 bases each). Trimming cost V 4 bases and J 3 bases, with 12 bases left between them. The CDR3 runs 15 residues.

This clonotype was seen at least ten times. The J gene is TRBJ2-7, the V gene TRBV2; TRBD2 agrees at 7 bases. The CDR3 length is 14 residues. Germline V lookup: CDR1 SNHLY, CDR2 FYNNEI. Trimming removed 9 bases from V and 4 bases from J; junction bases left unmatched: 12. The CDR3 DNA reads TGTGCCAGTACCCGCGGGAGTCAGGTTTACGAGCAGTACTTC. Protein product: CASTRGSQVYEQYF.